This entry describes one T cell receptor beta chain. A junction boundary mismatches the germline segment, possibly from a read error. The sample originates from a study of tumor and adjacent non-tumor tissue in lung cancer. Overall study: Stage I to III disease affected 10 men and several women aged roughly 31 to 76. Approximately 4.2 million productive TCRbeta reads were obtained per sample on average.

The CDR3 spans 12 residues. Germline loops: CDR1 MNHEY, CDR2 SVGAGI. The library came from three nested PCR rounds adapted from ARM-PCR protocols. TCRdb re-analysed the multiplex PCR reads in MiXCR, keeping a single row per CDR3 protein. The data contain 85,000 to 100,000 distinct CDR3 sequences, 67% of them singletons. RNA was extracted from bulk tissue without any cell sorting. Between August and November 2014, newly diagnosed, chemotherapy-naive lung cancer patients underwent thoracic surgery in China. V usage is TRBV6-5 and J usage is TRBJ2-7; unclear D gene. The specimen was lung tumor tissue. The receptor's source is a man in his 60s with non-small cell lung cancer. The CDR3 is CASNHGSYDQYF. In DNA, the CDR3 is TGTGCCAGCAACCACGGCAGCTACGACCAGTACTTC.